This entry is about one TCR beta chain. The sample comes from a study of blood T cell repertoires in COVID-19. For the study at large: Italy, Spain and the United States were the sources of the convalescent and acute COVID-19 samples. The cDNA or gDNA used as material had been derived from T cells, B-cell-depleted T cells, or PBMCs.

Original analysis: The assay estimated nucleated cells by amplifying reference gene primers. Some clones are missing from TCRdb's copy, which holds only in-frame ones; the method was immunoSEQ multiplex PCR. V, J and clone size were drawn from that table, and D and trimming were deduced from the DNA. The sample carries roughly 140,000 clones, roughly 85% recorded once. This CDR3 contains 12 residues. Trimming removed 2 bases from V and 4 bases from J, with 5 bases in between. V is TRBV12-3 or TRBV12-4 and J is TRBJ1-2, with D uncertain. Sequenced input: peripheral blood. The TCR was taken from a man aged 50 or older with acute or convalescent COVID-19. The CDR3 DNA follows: TGTGCCAGCAGTTTATTCAGCTATGGCTACACCTTC. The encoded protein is CASSLFSYGYTF.